One and the same sample provided the 16 T cell receptor beta chains below, sequenced in a study of blood T cell repertoires in COVID-19. This table comes from immunoSEQ multiplex PCR, and its TCRdb copy is limited to in-frame clones, with some not included. The sample contains around 380,000 clones, around 87% of which appear only once. The sample was PBMCs or T cells enriched from blood (not recorded which). The receptors here all came from a young man who had recovered from COVID-19.

The CDR3 protein is CASSTDRNTEAFF. The CDR3 DNA reads as TGTGCCAGCAGCACGGACAGGAACACTGAAGCTTTCTTT. V usage is TRBV11-3 and J usage is TRBJ1-1; the D gene is possibly TRBD1 (6 bases). The CDR3 spans 13 residues. V was cut by 5 bases and J by 1 base, with 8 bases left in between. Germline CDR1 is SGHNT and CDR2 is YENEEA.

This chain links TRBV13 with TRBJ1-2; 9 bases match TRBD1. The CDR3 consists of 15 residues. Germline loops: CDR1 PRHDT, CDR2 FYEKMQ (reference sequence). The J segment lost 2 bases and the V segment lost 6 bases, leaving 7 bases of the junction unmatched. DNA for the CDR3: TGTGCCAGCAGGCTCACAGGGGGCGGCAACTATGGCTACACCTTC. Its protein is CASRLTGGGNYGYTF.

V usage is TRBV4-1 and J usage is TRBJ2-4; tentatively, D is TRBD1 (6 bases). The germline gives CDR1 MGHRA, CDR2 YSYEKL. There are 17 residues in the CDR3. Trimming took 5 bases from V and 3 from J, leaving 20 bases between them. The CDR3 sequence: CASSFPGEGVGKNIQYF. CDR3 DNA sequence: TGCGCCAGCAGCTTCCCCGGTGAGGGGGTGGGCAAAAACATTCAGTACTTC.

The chain links TRBV6-2 or TRBV6-3 to TRBJ2-7, with a weak D call TRBD1 (6 bases). Looked up from germline, CDR1 is MNHEY and CDR2 is SVGEGT. The CDR3 has 14 residues. Trimming left V 5 bases short and J 6 bases short, with 17 bases between. The CDR3 DNA follows: TGTGCCAGCAGTCCCCTCTGGGGGCGAGGCGAGCAGTACTTC. This sequence encodes CASSPLWGRGEQYF.

A note on this clone: The junction departs from the called germline gene at one end, perhaps through a read error. The chain links TRBV9 to TRBJ2-5, with TRBD2 matching 12 bases. The germline CDR1 and CDR2 sequences are SGDLS and YYNGEE. This CDR3 has 13 amino acids. CDR3 nucleotide sequence: TGTGCCAGCACCACGGGACTAGCGGGTCCACGGGACTTC. Protein sequence: CASTTGLAGPRDF.

On this clone: The same CDR3 also results from other DNA sequences found in this sample. V usage is TRBV12-3 or TRBV12-4 and J usage is TRBJ1-5; D gene ambiguous. The CDR3 consists of 13 residues. V shed 6 bases and J shed 2 bases, with 8 bases lying between them. CDR3 bases: TGTGCCAGCAGCTTTACAGGCAATCAGCCCCAGCATTTT. This encodes CASSFTGNQPQHF.

The chain couples TRBV28 to TRBJ2-1; D might be TRBD1 (5 bases). The CDR3 length is 12 residues. V was trimmed by 6 bases and J by 5 bases, leaving 8 bases between them. Germline CDR1 is MDHEN and CDR2 is SYDVKM. The DNA for the CDR3 is TGTGCCAGCAGCGGACAAAACAATGAGCAGTTCTTC. This encodes CASSGQNNEQFF.

The J gene is TRBJ2-3, the V gene TRBV5-1; 7 nucleotides line up with TRBD2. This CDR3 is 15 amino acids long. Germline CDR1 is SGHRS and CDR2 is YFSETQ. Losses at the gene ends were 0 bases for V and 4 bases for J; bases not matched to a gene: 5. Here the CDR3 reads CASSLAAGVPDTQYF. The CDR3 DNA is TGCGCCAGCAGCTTGGCCGCGGGGGTCCCAGATACGCAGTATTTT.

The chain recombines TRBV11-3 with TRBJ1-1; D might be TRBD1 (6 bases). Germline V gene data show CDR1 as SGHNT and CDR2 as YENEEA. The CDR3 has 13 residues. Trimming took off 4 bases at V and 5 bases at J, with 11 bases between the two ends. The CDR3 loop is CASSSPQGTEAFF. The CDR3 DNA sequence: TGTGCCAGCAGCTCCCCACAGGGTACTGAAGCTTTCTTT.

The CDR3 region has the DNA TGTGCCATCACCGATCCCAGGACAGAGGCGAACACCGGGGAGCTGTTTTTT. Protein product: CAITDPRTEANTGELFF. V is TRBV10-3 and J is TRBJ2-2; TRBD1 is a possible D gene (6 bases). V was clipped by 7 bases and J by 0 bases, with 18 bases between them. This CDR3 region has 17 residues. Per the germline V gene, CDR1 is ENHRY and CDR2 is SYGVKD.

V usage is TRBV7-9 and J usage is TRBJ1-5, with unresolved D. The CDR3 runs 13 residues. Germline CDR1 SEHNR, CDR2 FQNEAQ (reference sequence). Trimming shortened V by 1 base and J by 7 bases, and 8 bases separated the two germline ends. In DNA form, the CDR3 reads TGTGCCAGCAGCTTAGAGGGAGGACAGCCCCAGCATTTT. Protein: CASSLEGGQPQHF.

CDR3 nucleotides: TGCGCCAGCAGCCACCCAGGGTACTCACCCCTCCACTTT. Protein sequence: CASSHPGYSPLHF. The chain couples TRBV4-1 to TRBJ1-6; D is perhaps TRBD1 (5 bases). Germline V gives CDR1 MGHRA, CDR2 YSYEKL. The CDR3 contains 13 residues. The V end was cut by 3 bases, the J end by 10 bases, with 10 bases between.

This chain joins TRBV30 and TRBJ2-7; D may be TRBD1 (5 bases). The CDR3 loop spans 12 amino acids. CDR1 and CDR2 (germline): GTSNPN, SVGIG (reference sequence). With 3 bases removed from V and 12 bases from J, the gap between germline ends came to 18 bases. The CDR3 DNA sequence: TGTGCCTGGAGCCCCCCTGGGGCCCGACGGTACTTC. This sequence encodes CAWSPPGARRYF.

This clone turned up a few times. This chain connects TRBV4-1 to TRBJ1-3; D unclear. CDR1 MGHRA and CDR2 YSYEKL come from the germline V gene. Trimming removed 4 bases at V and 1 base at J, with 14 bases between. The CDR3 length is 16 residues. Written as DNA, the CDR3 is TGCGCCAGCAGCCCTCTACAGAGCCAATCTGGAAACACCATATATTTT. As protein: CASSPLQSQSGNTIYF.

The chain joins TRBV11-2 to TRBJ2-2, with D perhaps TRBD1 (5 bases). Per germline, CDR1 SGHAT and CDR2 FQNNGV. The CDR3 is made up of 14 amino acids. V was shortened by 3 bases and J by 2 bases, with 7 bases between the two germline ends. CDR3 protein: CASSFDSNTGELFF. The CDR3 DNA is TGTGCCAGCAGCTTCGACAGTAACACCGGGGAGCTGTTTTTT. Supplemented by reference TRBV11-2 and TRBJ2-2, the full variable domain reads EAGVAQSPRYKIIEKRQSVAFWCNPISGHATLYWYQQILGQGPKLLIQFQNNGVVDDSQLPKDRFSAERLKGVDSTLKIQPAKLEDSAVYLCASSFDSNTGELFFGEGSRLTVL.

The gene calls are TRBV5-1 and TRBJ1-6; TRBD1 matches 7 bases. Germline V gene data show CDR1 as SGHRS and CDR2 as YFSETQ. Trimming removed 4 bases from V and 10 bases from J; junction bases left unmatched: 8. CDR3 size: 14 residues. DNA of the CDR3: TGCGCCAGCAGCCCGACAGGGTTTGGATCACCCCTCCACTTT. Amino acids: CASSPTGFGSPLHF.